The clone carrying this T cell receptor (beta chain) was seen a handful of times. What it binds is not known. The source of the sample is a study of glioma-infiltrating T cells. Study-level points and caveats: A blood CDR3 motif signature was depleted in highly divergent patients. Above-expected tissue-blood divergence occurred in all gliomas, most in low-grade ones.

The iRepertoire nested amplicon-rescue multiplex PCR amplified TCR alpha and beta CDR3s from RNA. One-step reverse transcription and amplification started from around 100-400 ng of tissue mRNA or PBMC total RNA. MiXCR was run by TCRdb on the multiplex PCR reads, yielding one entry per CDR3 protein. The sample consists of roughly 350,000 distinct CDR3 sequences, approximately 42% of them appearing once. CDR1 and CDR2 from the germline V gene are LGHNT and FRNRAP. V was cut by 1 base and J by 8 bases, with 10 bases left in between. This CDR3 is built from 13 residues. The clonotype comes from a human donor with low-grade glioma or glioblastoma, undergoing nonglioma brain surgery, or in good health (not recorded which). The rearrangement uses TRBV12-5 and TRBJ2-3; D is perhaps TRBD2 (5 bases). The material sequenced was glioma tissue, nonneoplastic brain tissue, or PBMCs (not recorded which). CDR3 coding DNA: TGTGCTAGTGGTTTGGAAACTAGTTTTACGCAGTATTTT. It codes for CASGLETSFTQYF.